The 6 T cell receptor beta chains below were found in one sample sequenced in a study of T cells in Graves' hyperthyroidism and ophthalmopathy. RNA transcripts gave rise to amplified TCR beta CDR3 regions. First-round RT-PCR of the TCR CDR3 relied on the HTBI primer set. TCRdb passed the multiplex PCR reads through MiXCR, listing each CDR3 protein once. The data contain some 580,000 distinct CDR3 sequences, about a sixth of them singletons. The specimen sequenced was blood. Receptors originate from a woman in her forties with Graves' ophthalmopathy.

CDR3 sequence reads: CASSLQGNGEQYF. CDR3 sequence (DNA): TGTGCCAGCAGTTTACAGGGAAACGGGGAGCAGTACTTC. This chain connects TRBV27 to TRBJ2-7, with D possibly TRBD1 on 5 matching bases. Trimming removed 2 bases from V and 7 bases from J, with 12 bases in between. CDR1 and CDR2 (germline): MNHEY, SMNVEV (reference sequence). The CDR3 consists of 13 residues.

This clonotype has a count of ten or more. The chain couples TRBV6-1 to TRBJ2-3; D gene unclear. Germline CDR1 reads MNHNS; CDR2 reads SASEGT. V was clipped by 3 bases and J by 6 bases, with 13 bases between them. This CDR3 has 14 residues. This chain's CDR3 is CASSDHWNLDTQYF. Here the CDR3 DNA reads TGTGCCAGCAGTGACCACTGGAACCTGGATACGCAGTATTTT.

This clonotype was observed a handful of times. The chain combines TRBV12-3 or TRBV12-4 with TRBJ1-2; D might be TRBD1 (5 bases). Between the trimmed V and J ends, which lost 4 bases and 7 bases, there was a span of 16 bases. This CDR3 region has 14 residues. In nucleotides, the CDR3 is TGTGCCAGCAGTTCTGAACACGGGGGTGGTGGCTACACCTTC. Its protein is CASSSEHGGGGYTF.

The chain's CDR3 is CSASGTSASHEQFF. The CDR3 nucleotides read TGCAGCGCCAGCGGGACTAGCGCCTCCCATGAGCAGTTCTTC. The J gene is TRBJ2-1, the V gene TRBV29-1, with 10 nucleotides matching TRBD2. The trim removed 7 bases at V and 8 bases at J, leaving 11 bases unmatched. This CDR3 has 14 residues. The germline CDR1 and CDR2 sequences are SQVTM and ANQGSEA.

This clonotype was detected once. The chain couples TRBV30 to TRBJ1-1, with D tentatively TRBD1 (6 bases). The germline V and J ends were trimmed by 3 bases and 10 bases, with 18 bases remaining between them. The CDR3 has 13 residues. CDR1 and CDR2 from the germline V gene are GTSNPN and SVGIG (reference sequence). CDR3 in amino acids: CAWSGGGAVGAFF. The CDR3 DNA reads as TGTGCCTGGAGCGGTGGGGGGGCCGTTGGAGCTTTCTTT.

On this clonotype itself: This sequence may be a read error, since a much larger clone differs from it by one base. J is TRBJ1-1 and V is TRBV28, with TRBD1 matching 10 bases. The CDR3 is 15 amino acids. Trimming removed 2 bases from V and 4 bases from J; junction bases left unmatched: 4. Germline loops: CDR1 MDHEN, CDR2 SYDVKM. The CDR3 spells CASSLTRDRGTEAFF. CDR3 coding DNA: TGTGCCAGCAGTTTAACCAGGGACAGGGGCACTGAAGCTTTCTTT.